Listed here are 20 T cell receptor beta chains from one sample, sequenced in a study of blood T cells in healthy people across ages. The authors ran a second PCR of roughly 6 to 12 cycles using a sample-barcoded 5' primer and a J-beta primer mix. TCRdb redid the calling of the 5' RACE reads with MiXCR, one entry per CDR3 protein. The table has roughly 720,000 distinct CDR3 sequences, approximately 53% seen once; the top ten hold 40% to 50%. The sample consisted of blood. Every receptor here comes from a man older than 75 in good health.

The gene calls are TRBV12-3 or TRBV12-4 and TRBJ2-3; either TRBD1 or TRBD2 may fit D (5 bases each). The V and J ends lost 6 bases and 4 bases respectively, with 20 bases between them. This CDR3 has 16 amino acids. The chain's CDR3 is CASRTGTRGLADTQYF. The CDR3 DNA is TGTGCCAGCAGGACCGGGACCAGAGGTTTGGCAGATACGCAGTATTTT.

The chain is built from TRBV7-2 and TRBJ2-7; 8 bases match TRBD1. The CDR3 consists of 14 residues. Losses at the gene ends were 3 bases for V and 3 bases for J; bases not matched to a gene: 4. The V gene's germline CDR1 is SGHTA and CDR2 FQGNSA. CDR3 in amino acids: CTSSFPGQDYEQYF. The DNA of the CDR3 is TGTACCAGCAGCTTCCCGGGACAGGACTACGAGCAGTACTTC.

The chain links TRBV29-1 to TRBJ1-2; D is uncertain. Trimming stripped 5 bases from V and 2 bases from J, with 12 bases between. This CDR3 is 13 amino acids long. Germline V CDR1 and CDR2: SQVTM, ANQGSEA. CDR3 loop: CSVNSRMNYGYTF. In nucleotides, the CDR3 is TGCAGCGTTAATTCCCGGATGAACTATGGCTACACCTTC.

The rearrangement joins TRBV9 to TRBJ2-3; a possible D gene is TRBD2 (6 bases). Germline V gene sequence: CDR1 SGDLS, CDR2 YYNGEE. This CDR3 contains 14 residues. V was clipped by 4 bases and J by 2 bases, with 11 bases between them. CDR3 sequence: CASSFSSDTDTQYF. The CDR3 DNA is TGTGCCAGCAGCTTTTCTAGCGACACAGATACGCAGTATTTT.

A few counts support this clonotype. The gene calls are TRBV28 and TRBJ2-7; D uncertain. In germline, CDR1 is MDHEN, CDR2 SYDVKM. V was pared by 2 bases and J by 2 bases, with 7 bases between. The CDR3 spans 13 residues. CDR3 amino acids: CASSLPLPYEQYF. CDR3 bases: TGTGCCAGCAGTTTACCCTTACCCTACGAGCAGTACTTC.

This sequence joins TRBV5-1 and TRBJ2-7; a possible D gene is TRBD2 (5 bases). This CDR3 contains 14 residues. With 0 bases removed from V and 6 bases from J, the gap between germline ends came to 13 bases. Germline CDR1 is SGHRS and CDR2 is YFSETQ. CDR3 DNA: TGCGCCAGCAGCTTGGAGACGGGAAGAGCCGAGCAGTACTTC. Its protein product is CASSLETGRAEQYF.

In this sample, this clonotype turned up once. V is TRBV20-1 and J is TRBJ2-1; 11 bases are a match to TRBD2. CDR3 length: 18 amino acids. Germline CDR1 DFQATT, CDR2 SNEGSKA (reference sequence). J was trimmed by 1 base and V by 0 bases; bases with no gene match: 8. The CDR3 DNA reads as TGCAGTGCTAGAGATCGGATGGCTAGCGGGGGGTCCTACAATGAGCAGTTCTTC. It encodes CSARDRMASGGSYNEQFF.

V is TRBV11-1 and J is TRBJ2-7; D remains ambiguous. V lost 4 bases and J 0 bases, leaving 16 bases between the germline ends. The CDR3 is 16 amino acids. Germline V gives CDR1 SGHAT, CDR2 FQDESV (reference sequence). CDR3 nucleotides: TGTGCCAGCAGCTCCTCGACTCGCAAGAGCTCCTACGAGCAGTACTTC. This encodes CASSSSTRKSSYEQYF. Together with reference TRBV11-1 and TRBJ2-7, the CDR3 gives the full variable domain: EAEVAQSPRYKITEKSQAVAFWCDPISGHATLYWYRQILGQGPELLVQFQDESVVDDSQLPKDRFSAERLKGVDSTLKIQPAELGDSAMYLCASSSSTRKSSYEQYFGPGTRLTVT.

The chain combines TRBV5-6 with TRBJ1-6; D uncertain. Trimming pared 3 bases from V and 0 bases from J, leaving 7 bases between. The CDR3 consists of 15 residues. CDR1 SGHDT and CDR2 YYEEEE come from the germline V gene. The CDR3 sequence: CASSSQSSYNSPLHF. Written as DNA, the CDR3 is TGTGCCAGCAGCTCGCAGAGCTCCTATAATTCACCCCTCCACTTT.

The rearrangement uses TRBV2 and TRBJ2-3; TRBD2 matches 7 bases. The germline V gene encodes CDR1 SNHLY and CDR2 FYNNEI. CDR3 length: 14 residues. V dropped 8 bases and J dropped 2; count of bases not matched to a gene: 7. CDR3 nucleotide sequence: TGTGCCAGCCTTACTAGCGAAAACACAGATACGCAGTATTTT. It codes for CASLTSENTDTQYF.

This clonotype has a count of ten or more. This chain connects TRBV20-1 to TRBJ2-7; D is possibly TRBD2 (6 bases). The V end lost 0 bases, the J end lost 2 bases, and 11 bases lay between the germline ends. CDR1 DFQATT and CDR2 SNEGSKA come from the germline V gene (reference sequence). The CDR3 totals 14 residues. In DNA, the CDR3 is TGCAGTGCTAGAGATCACGGGGGTCCCTACGAGCAGTACTTC. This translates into CSARDHGGPYEQYF.

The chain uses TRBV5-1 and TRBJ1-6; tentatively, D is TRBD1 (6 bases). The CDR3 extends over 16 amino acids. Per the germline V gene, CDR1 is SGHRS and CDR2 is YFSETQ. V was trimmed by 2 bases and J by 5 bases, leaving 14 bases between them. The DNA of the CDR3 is TGCGCCAGCAGCTTAGGGGGTAGAGAAAATAATTCACCCCTCCACTTT. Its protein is CASSLGGRENNSPLHF. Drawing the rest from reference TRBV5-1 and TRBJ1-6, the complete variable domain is KAGVTQTPRYLIKTRGQQVTLSCSPISGHRSVSWYQQTPGQGLQFLFEYFSETQRNKGNFPGRFSGRQFSNSRSEMNVSTLELGDSALYLCASSLGGRENNSPLHFGNGTRLTVT.

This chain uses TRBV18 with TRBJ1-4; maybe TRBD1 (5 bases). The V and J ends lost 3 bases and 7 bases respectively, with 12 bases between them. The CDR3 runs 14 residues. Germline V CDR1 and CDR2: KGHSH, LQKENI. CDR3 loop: CASSPQQGGEKLFF. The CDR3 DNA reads TGTGCCAGCTCACCCCAGCAGGGCGGTGAAAAACTGTTTTTT. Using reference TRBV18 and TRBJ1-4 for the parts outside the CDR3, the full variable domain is NAGVMQNPRHLVRRRGQEARLRCSPMKGHSHVYWYRQLPEEGLKFMVYLQKENIIDESGMPKERFSAEFPKEGPSILRIQQVVRGDSAAYFCASSPQQGGEKLFFGSGTQLSVL.

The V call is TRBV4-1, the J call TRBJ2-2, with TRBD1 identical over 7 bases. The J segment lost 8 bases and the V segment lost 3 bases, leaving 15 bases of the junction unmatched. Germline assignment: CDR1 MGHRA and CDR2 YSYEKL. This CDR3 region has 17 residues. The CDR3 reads CASSQAGTDKHLGELFF. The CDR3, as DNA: TGCGCCAGCAGCCAGGCTGGGACAGACAAACACCTTGGGGAGCTGTTTTTT.

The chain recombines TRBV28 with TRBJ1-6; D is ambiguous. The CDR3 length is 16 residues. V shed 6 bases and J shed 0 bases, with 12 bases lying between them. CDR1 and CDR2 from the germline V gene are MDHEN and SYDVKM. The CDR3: CASSPVEGSYNSPLHF. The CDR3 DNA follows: TGTGCCAGCAGCCCGGTGGAGGGCTCCTATAATTCACCCCTCCACTTT.

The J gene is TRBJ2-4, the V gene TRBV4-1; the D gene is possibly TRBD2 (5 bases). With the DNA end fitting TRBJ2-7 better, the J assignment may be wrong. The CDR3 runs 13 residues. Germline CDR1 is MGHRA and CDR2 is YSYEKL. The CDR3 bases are TGCGCCAGCAGCCTACTAGGGAGTGGCGAGCAGTACTTC. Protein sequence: CASSLLGSGEQYF.

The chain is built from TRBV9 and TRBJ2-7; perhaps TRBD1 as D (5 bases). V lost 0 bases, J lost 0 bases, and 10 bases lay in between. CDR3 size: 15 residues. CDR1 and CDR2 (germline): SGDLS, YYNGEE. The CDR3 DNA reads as TGTGCCAGCAGCGTAGGGGGCATGAACTCCTACGAGCAGTACTTC. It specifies CASSVGGMNSYEQYF.

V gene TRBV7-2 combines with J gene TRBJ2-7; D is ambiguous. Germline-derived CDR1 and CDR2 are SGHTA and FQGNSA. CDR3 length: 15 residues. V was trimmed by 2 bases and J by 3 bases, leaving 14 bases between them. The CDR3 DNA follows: TGTGCCAGCAGCTTATTGGCTACCTTGCTCTACGAGCAGTACTTC. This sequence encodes CASSLLATLLYEQYF.

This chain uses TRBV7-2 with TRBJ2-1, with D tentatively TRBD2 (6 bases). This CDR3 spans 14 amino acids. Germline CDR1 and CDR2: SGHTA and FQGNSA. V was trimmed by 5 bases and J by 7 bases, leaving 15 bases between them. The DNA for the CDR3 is TGTGCCAGCAGCGTTCGACCGGGGACTAATGAGCAGTTCTTC. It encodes CASSVRPGTNEQFF.

In nucleotides, the CDR3 is TGTGCCAGCAGCCCGAACGCCCAGCACAGATACGCGTATTTT. This encodes CASSPNAQHRYAYF. The chain links TRBV12-3 or TRBV12-4 to TRBJ2-3; no clear D gene. The CDR3 length is 14 residues. The ends were cut back, 6 bases at V and 14 bases at J, with 24 bases in the middle.